The following is a T cell receptor (beta chain) sequence with its context. This clonotype was observed many times. The antigen it recognizes is unknown. No base qualities exist here, and no much larger clone lies one base off it. The data stem from a study of breast tumors, draining lymph nodes, adjacent tissues listed by TCRdb under 2016. Context from the whole study: TCR beta repertoires were compared across tumor, adjacent nontumor tissue and axillary lymph nodes obtained from breast cancer patients. The study aimed to assess the relationships and possible T-cell exchange between tumor, surrounding tissue and draining lymph node repertoires in human breast cancer. Results and caveats for the whole study, not just this receptor: The data were considered consistent with most tumor T cells being derived from the lymph node and subsequently expanding within tumor tissue. Tumors showed preferential V and J gene usage, and their T-cell repertoire diversity fell below that of lymph nodes yet above that of nontumor tissue. The conclusion that tumor T cells originate in lymph nodes was framed as consistent with a hypothesis rather than directly demonstrated. Tumor and nontumor tissue repertoires were significantly more similar in luminal-like than in basal-like breast cancer.

A distance of 7 bases separates the germline ends of V and J, which lose 2 bases and 2 bases respectively. The CDR3 covers 14 residues, taking in both the cysteine and the phenylalanine. Only the CDR3 portion is preserved as DNA: 42 bases, with reading frame beginning at the first base. The lymph node samples were taken from the axillary draining lymph nodes of breast cancer patients. TCRdb shows the sequencer as Illumina HiSeq 2000. Multiplex PCR amplification was used to generate the TCR beta chain libraries. The amplified TCR beta chain products were analyzed by high-throughput sequencing. Clones were called with MiXCR by TCRdb after fastp trimmed the public reads at Q25, and only in-frame beta chains were retained. Rows are combined by CDR3 protein, so each entry shows the most common genes and DNA. The sample table shows approximately 130,000 distinct CDR3 sequences, and 20% to 25% are seen once. The ten biggest clones cover roughly 2% of the sample.

The origin of this receptor is a female donor with breast cancer. Some clones in this sample may be carry-over from other donors' samples. The rearrangement joined TRBV12-3 or TRBV12-4 to TRBJ1-5; the D gene is unclear. The sample was axillary lymph node tissue. The DNA sequence is TGTGCCAGCAGTTTATATGCCGGCAATCAGCCCCAGCATTTT. It translates as CASSLYAGNQPQHF.